One sample yielded the 14 T cell receptor beta chains listed below, sequenced in a study of blood T cell repertoires in COVID-19 (dated by TCRdb to 2018 to 2021). Library creation used the immunoSEQ multiplex PCR assay. The clones in this table, taken by TCRdb from immuneACCESS, are in-frame only. Not every clone is retained; where verified, under half of the shortfall comes from an unresolved V gene, and the cause of the rest is unknown. This sample is represented by roughly 500,000 clones; roughly 89% of them were singletons. The ten most abundant clones make up over 0.7% of the sample. Sequencing was carried out using peripheral blood. These TCRs come from a man between 18 and 35 years old with COVID-19, enrolled during active disease.

Concerning this clone: This CDR3 is also generated by other DNA sequences in the sample. The chain uses TRBV18 and TRBJ2-5; possible D gene TRBD2, 6 bases. The CDR3 totals 13 residues. Germline V lookup: CDR1 KGHSH, CDR2 LQKENI. Trimming took 3 bases from V and 1 from J, leaving 6 bases between them. The chain's CDR3 is CASSPGLQETQYF. The CDR3 bases are TGTGCCAGCTCACCGGGACTCCAAGAGACCCAGTACTTC.

The rearrangement joins TRBV2 to TRBJ2-1; the match to TRBD2 covers 15 bases. CDR1 and CDR2 (germline): SNHLY, FYNNEI. The junction had 3 bases not matched to a gene; V was cut back by 1 base and J by 8 bases. The CDR3 covers 16 residues. The CDR3 region is CASSEGTSGGAHEQFF. The CDR3 DNA is TGTGCCAGCAGTGAAGGGACTAGCGGGGGGGCGCATGAGCAGTTCTTC.

This clone was seen a handful of times. J is TRBJ2-7 and V is TRBV5-1; TRBD1 matches at 11 bases. V lost 0 bases, J lost 2 bases, and 4 bases stayed unmatched. CDR1 is SGHRS and CDR2 is YFSETQ in the germline V gene. CDR3 size: 16 residues. The CDR3 loop reads CASSLAGQGATYEQYF. As DNA, the CDR3 is TGCGCCAGCAGCTTGGCCGGACAGGGGGCGACCTACGAGCAGTACTTC.

The rearrangement links TRBV6-5 to TRBJ1-2; D perhaps matches TRBD1 (6 bases). The germline V and J ends were trimmed by 2 bases and 2 bases, with 15 bases remaining between them. In germline, CDR1 is MNHEY, CDR2 SVGAGI. This CDR3 is built from 16 residues. The CDR3 nucleotides read TGTGCCAGCAGTTACCCACTAGACAGGTTCAACTATGGCTACACCTTC. Translating it yields CASSYPLDRFNYGYTF.

This chain joins TRBV7-2 and TRBJ1-1; D may be TRBD1 (5 bases). CDR3 length equals 16 residues. V lost 4 bases, J lost 5 bases, and 20 bases lay in between. CDR1 is SGHTA, CDR2 FQGNSA, per germline. The DNA of the CDR3 is TGTGCCAGCAGCTCTCAAGTTGGGGCGCGGACGACTGAAGCTTTCTTT. It translates to CASSSQVGARTTEAFF.

CDR3 coding DNA: TGTGCCAGCAGCCAAATAGCAGACTCCTACAATGAGCAGTTCTTC. Its protein product is CASSQIADSYNEQFF. The rearrangement links TRBV3-1 (or the pseudogene TRBV3-2) to TRBJ2-1; D call uncertain. Germline V gene data show CDR1 as LGHDT and CDR2 as YNNKEL (reference sequence). V was shortened by 2 bases and J by 0 bases, with 8 bases between the two germline ends. The CDR3 is made up of 15 amino acids.

This rearrangement joins TRBV12-3 or TRBV12-4 to TRBJ1-2, with TRBD1 matching over 8 bases. The trim removed 6 bases at V and 9 bases at J, leaving 3 bases unmatched. The CDR3 loop spans 11 amino acids. This chain's CDR3 is CASRSGGSYTF. Written as DNA, the CDR3 is TGTGCCAGCAGATCAGGGGGCAGCTACACCTTC.

This chain links TRBV5-1 with TRBJ2-3; 7 bases match TRBD1. Germline CDR1 reads SGHRS; CDR2 reads YFSETQ. The CDR3 is made up of 17 amino acids. Trimming cost V 1 base and J 1 base; bases outside gene matches: 9. DNA for the CDR3: TGCGCCAGCAGCTTGAGAAAGGGGGCACTCGGCACAGATACGCAGTATTTT. This encodes CASSLRKGALGTDTQYF. The variable domain in full, with the rest retrieved from reference TRBV5-1 and TRBJ2-3, is KAGVTQTPRYLIKTRGQQVTLSCSPISGHRSVSWYQQTPGQGLQFLFEYFSETQRNKGNFPGRFSGRQFSNSRSEMNVSTLELGDSALYLCASSLRKGALGTDTQYFGPGTRLTVL.

The chain links TRBV18 to TRBJ1-1; D unclear. V gave up 1 base and J gave up 3 bases, with 15 bases separating them. Looked up from germline, CDR1 is KGHSH and CDR2 is LQKENI. CDR3 length: 16 amino acids. This CDR3 is CASSPRSLGSDTEAFF. CDR3 DNA: TGTGCCAGCTCACCACGGAGTTTAGGATCGGACACTGAAGCTTTCTTT.

The rearrangement joins TRBV29-1 to TRBJ1-4, with D perhaps matching TRBD1 (5 bases). Trimming took 5 bases from V and 8 from J, leaving 15 bases between them. CDR1 SQVTM and CDR2 ANQGSEA come from the germline V gene. This CDR3 comprises 13 residues. The CDR3 bases are TGCAGCGTTTTGGACAACACCGGCGAAAAACTGTTTTTT. Translation: CSVLDNTGEKLFF.

The CDR3 sequence is CASSLQGGEKLFF. The DNA of the CDR3 is TGCGCCAGCAGCTTGCAGGGAGGAGAAAAACTGTTTTTT. The chain recombines TRBV5-1 with TRBJ1-4; a weak D match, TRBD1 (5 bases). V lost 1 base to trimming and J lost 8 bases, with 9 bases between them. Germline CDR1 SGHRS, CDR2 YFSETQ. This CDR3 has 13 residues.

The chain recombines TRBV5-6 with TRBJ2-1, with D maybe TRBD1 (5 bases). Trimming removed 0 bases at V and 0 bases at J, with 7 bases between. This CDR3 has 15 amino acids. Germline V CDR1 and CDR2: SGHDT, YYEEEE. The CDR3 spells CASSLAGFSYNEQFF. The CDR3 DNA follows: TGTGCCAGCAGCTTGGCAGGGTTCTCCTACAATGAGCAGTTCTTC.

The chain carries TRBV11-3 and TRBJ1-2; D gene uncertain. Trimming took 0 bases from V and 5 from J, leaving 16 bases between them. The CDR3 has 16 residues. Germline loops: CDR1 SGHNT, CDR2 YENEEA. The CDR3 DNA is TGTGCCAGCAGCTTAGATGGGCCGAGGGCTCGGTATGGCTACACCTTC. This sequence encodes CASSLDGPRARYGYTF.

This clone was observed once. The V and J genes are TRBV6-6 and TRBJ1-1; D uncertain. V was shortened by 4 bases and J by 4 bases, with 16 bases between the two germline ends. Germline V lookup: CDR1 MNHNY, CDR2 SVGAGI (reference sequence). This CDR3 has 15 amino acids. CDR3 residues: CASSSLETVSTEAFF. In DNA, the CDR3 is TGTGCCAGCAGTTCCTTGGAGACGGTGAGCACTGAAGCTTTCTTT.